The rows below give T cell receptor beta chains drawn from one sample of a study of T cell responses to AZD1222 COVID-19 vaccine. The table came from immunoSEQ multiplex PCR; TCRdb's copy has only in-frame clones and leaves some out. The data show about 96,000 clones, 80% to 90% seen once. Source: peripheral blood, taken on day 0 of AZD1222 vaccination. These receptors all stem from an adult in good health. Both conserved end residues are part of each CDR3. The D gene is left open where the match is weak. The size of a clone is reported for some rows only, either as once, few or many, or as a class for expanded clones.

J gene	V gene	D gene	clone size	CDR3 DNA	CDR3 protein
TRBJ1-1	TRBV11-3	TRBD1	NA	TGTGCCAGCAGCGCCCGGGACAGGGAGGCTTTCTTT	CASSARDREAFF
TRBJ1-5	TRBV9	TRBD1	NA	TGTGCCAGCAGCTCAGGGGGCTATCAGCCCCAGCATTTT	CASSSGGYQPQHF
TRBJ1-2	TRBV5-1	TRBD1	NA	TGCGCCAGCAGCTTGGGGGTCCCGGGACAGGGGACTAACTATGGCTACACCTTC	CASSLGVPGQGTNYGYTF
TRBJ1-5	TRBV15	NA	NA	TGTGCCACCAACGAAATACTGAATCAGCCCCAGCATTTT	CATNEILNQPQHF
TRBJ1-1	TRBV5-1	NA	NA	TGCGCCAGCAGCTGGGACGGGGTAAACACTGAAGCTTTCTTT	CASSWDGVNTEAFF
TRBJ1-2	TRBV5-5	NA	NA	TGTGCCAGCAGCTTCGGACAGTATGGCTACACCTTC	CASSFGQYGYTF
TRBJ1-2	TRBV10-3	TRBD1	NA	TGTGCCATCAACGACCGGGGACAGACCGGCTACACCTTC	CAINDRGQTGYTF
TRBJ1-4	TRBV7-2	NA	NA	TGTGCCAGCAGCTTCGGACGCGGTAATGAAAAACTGTTTTTT	CASSFGRGNEKLFF
TRBJ2-7	TRBV5-1	TRBD1	NA	TGCGCCAGCACTACGGGACAGGGGTTTCTTTCGGAGCAGTACTTC	CASTTGQGFLSEQYF
TRBJ2-3	TRBV5-5	NA	NA	TGTGCCAGCAGCACGGGCACAGATACGCAGTATTTT	CASSTGTDTQYF
TRBJ2-6	TRBV5-6	NA	NA	TGTGCCAGCAGCTTGGCTCGCTACTCCCACTCTGGGGCCAACGTCCTGACTTTC	CASSLARYSHSGANVLTF
TRBJ1-6	TRBV5-5	NA	NA	TGTGCCAGCAGCCCGCGGCCCGACAAGTATAATTCACCCCTCCACTTT	CASSPRPDKYNSPLHF
TRBJ1-6	TRBV3-1/TRBV3-2	TRBD1	NA	TGTGCCAGCAGCGCCGGGACAGGGGGTTTCGCATCACCCCTCCACTTT	CASSAGTGGFASPLHF
TRBJ1-2	TRBV5-6	NA	NA	TGTGCCAGCAGCTTGGCGGCCCTACAATTGGATAACTATGGCTACACCTTC	CASSLAALQLDNYGYTF
TRBJ1-2	TRBV25-1	NA	NA	TGTGCCAGCAGTGAAGGGTACTATGGCTACACCTTC	CASSEGYYGYTF
TRBJ1-1	TRBV7-9	TRBD1	NA	TGTGCCAGCAGCTGGACAGGAAAACCTGAAGCTTTCTTT	CASSWTGKPEAFF
TRBJ2-7	TRBV19	TRBD1	NA	TGTGCCAGTAGTAGACCGGGACAGGGGTTCTACGAGCAGTACTTC	CASSRPGQGFYEQYF
TRBJ1-4	TRBV10-3	NA	few	TGTGCCATCAGCGCGGAATGGGAACTGTTTTTT	CAISAEWELFF
TRBJ2-1	TRBV4-2	TRBD1	NA	TGTGCCAGCAGCCAGAGGACAGGGAGCACCTACAATGAGCAGTTCTTC	CASSQRTGSTYNEQFF
TRBJ2-4	TRBV27	NA	once	TGTGCCAGCAGTTTATTTGCAGGGGAGAACATTCAGTACTTC	CASSLFAGENIQYF
TRBJ1-1	TRBV19	NA	NA	TGTGCCACCCGCTCGACGCCGAGGGACACTGAAGCTTTCTTT	CATRSTPRDTEAFF
TRBJ1-2	TRBV11-2	NA	NA	TGTGCCAGCAGCTTAGAACCAGGGGTAGGCTACACCTTC	CASSLEPGVGYTF
TRBJ1-6	TRBV15	NA	NA	TGTGCCACCAGCAGAGTGGCAGGGACGAATTCACCCCTCCACTTT	CATSRVAGTNSPLHF
TRBJ2-3	TRBV10-3	NA	NA	TGTGCCATCAGTGAGGCCACGAGGGGCACAGATACGCAGTATTTT	CAISEATRGTDTQYF
TRBJ2-7	TRBV5-6	NA	NA	TGTGCCAGCAGCTTAGATGATAGGGAAACCTACGAGCAGTACTTC	CASSLDDRETYEQYF
TRBJ1-2	TRBV11-2	NA	once	TGTGCCAGCAGCTTCGTGGGATATAACTATGGCTACACCTTC	CASSFVGYNYGYTF
TRBJ2-3	TRBV9	NA	NA	TGTGCCAGCAGCGTCCCGGACAGAGCAGATACGCAGTATTTT	CASSVPDRADTQYF
TRBJ1-5	TRBV30	NA	NA	TGTGCCTGGGCGGGGGCAGGCAATCAGCCCCAGCATTTT	CAWAGAGNQPQHF
TRBJ1-2	TRBV6-5	NA	NA	TGTGCCAGCAAGACGACTCCCAATCCCAACTATGGCTACACCTTC	CASKTTPNPNYGYTF
TRBJ1-2	TRBV6-5	NA	NA	TGTGCCAGCAGGGCCGGTAACTATGGCTACACCTTC	CASRAGNYGYTF
TRBJ2-1	TRBV4-3	NA	NA	TGCGCCAGCAGCCCCTATATGGGGGAGGAAAATGAGCAGTTCTTC	CASSPYMGEENEQFF
TRBJ1-2	TRBV3-1/TRBV3-2	NA	once	TGTGCCAGCAGCCTCGCCAATACAGGGCATGGCTACACCTTC	CASSLANTGHGYTF
TRBJ2-2	TRBV5-4	TRBD2	NA	TGTGCCAGCAGCCGCACTAGCGGGGGTCCCACCGGGGAGCTGTTTTTT	CASSRTSGGPTGELFF
TRBJ1-1	TRBV7-3	NA	NA	TGTGCCAGCAGCTTAACGGCCAGGATCAACACTGAAGCTTTCTTT	CASSLTARINTEAFF
TRBJ1-2	TRBV28	TRBD1	few	TGTGCCAGCAGCCGAACTATCCGGGACAGGGGGCTTCAGTATGGCTACACCTTC	CASSRTIRDRGLQYGYTF
TRBJ2-1	TRBV28	NA	NA	TGTGCCAGCACCTCGTGGGGTAATGAGCAGTTCTTC	CASTSWGNEQFF
TRBJ1-2	TRBV7-2	TRBD1	NA	TGTGCCAGCAGCTTAGATGTAGGGGGCCAGGTCTATGGCTACACCTTC	CASSLDVGGQVYGYTF
TRBJ1-2	TRBV6-5	NA	few	TGTGCCAGCAGTAAAAGAACCGGGCCGAACCGAGGCTACACCTTC	CASSKRTGPNRGYTF
TRBJ1-1	TRBV28	NA	NA	TGTGCCAGCAGCCGCAGGAGTGGCAGGAAAGCTTTCTTT	CASSRRSGRKAFF
TRBJ2-4	TRBV6-2/TRBV6-3	TRBD2	NA	TGTGCCAGCAGCTCCGGGACTAGCATCGCCAAAAACATTCAGTACTTC	CASSSGTSIAKNIQYF
TRBJ2-1	TRBV6-5	NA	NA	TGTGCCAGCAGCCGCCTTGGGGCCGGGGGTGAGCAGTTCTTC	CASSRLGAGGEQFF
TRBJ1-1	TRBV6-1	TRBD1	NA	TGTGCCAGCAGTGAGCGACAGGGTCACACTGAAGCTTTCTTT	CASSERQGHTEAFF
TRBJ1-6	TRBV27	NA	NA	TGTGCCAGCAGTCCCCGACTGAGCTCCTATAATTCACCCCTCCACTTT	CASSPRLSSYNSPLHF
TRBJ2-7	TRBV5-1	TRBD1	NA	TGCGCCAGCAGCTTGAGTCCGGGACAGACCTCCTACGAGCAGTACTTC	CASSLSPGQTSYEQYF
TRBJ1-2	TRBV28	NA	NA	TGTGCCAGCAGTTTAGAGGGGGTTGGCTACACCTTC	CASSLEGVGYTF
TRBJ1-3	TRBV27	NA	NA	TGTGCCAGCAGTTTTAGACAGATCCGAAACACCATATATTTT	CASSFRQIRNTIYF
TRBJ1-2	TRBV5-1	NA	NA	TGCGCCAGCAGCTTTATGACAGCTGGGTATTCCTATGGCTACACCTTC	CASSFMTAGYSYGYTF
TRBJ1-1	TRBV6-4	TRBD1	few	TGTGCCAGCAGTGACCCCGGGACAGCGAGAAGCGAAGCTTTCTTT	CASSDPGTARSEAFF
TRBJ2-7	TRBV19	NA	NA	TGTGCCAGTAGTATAGGGGGTACTTCCTACGAGCAGTACTTC	CASSIGGTSYEQYF